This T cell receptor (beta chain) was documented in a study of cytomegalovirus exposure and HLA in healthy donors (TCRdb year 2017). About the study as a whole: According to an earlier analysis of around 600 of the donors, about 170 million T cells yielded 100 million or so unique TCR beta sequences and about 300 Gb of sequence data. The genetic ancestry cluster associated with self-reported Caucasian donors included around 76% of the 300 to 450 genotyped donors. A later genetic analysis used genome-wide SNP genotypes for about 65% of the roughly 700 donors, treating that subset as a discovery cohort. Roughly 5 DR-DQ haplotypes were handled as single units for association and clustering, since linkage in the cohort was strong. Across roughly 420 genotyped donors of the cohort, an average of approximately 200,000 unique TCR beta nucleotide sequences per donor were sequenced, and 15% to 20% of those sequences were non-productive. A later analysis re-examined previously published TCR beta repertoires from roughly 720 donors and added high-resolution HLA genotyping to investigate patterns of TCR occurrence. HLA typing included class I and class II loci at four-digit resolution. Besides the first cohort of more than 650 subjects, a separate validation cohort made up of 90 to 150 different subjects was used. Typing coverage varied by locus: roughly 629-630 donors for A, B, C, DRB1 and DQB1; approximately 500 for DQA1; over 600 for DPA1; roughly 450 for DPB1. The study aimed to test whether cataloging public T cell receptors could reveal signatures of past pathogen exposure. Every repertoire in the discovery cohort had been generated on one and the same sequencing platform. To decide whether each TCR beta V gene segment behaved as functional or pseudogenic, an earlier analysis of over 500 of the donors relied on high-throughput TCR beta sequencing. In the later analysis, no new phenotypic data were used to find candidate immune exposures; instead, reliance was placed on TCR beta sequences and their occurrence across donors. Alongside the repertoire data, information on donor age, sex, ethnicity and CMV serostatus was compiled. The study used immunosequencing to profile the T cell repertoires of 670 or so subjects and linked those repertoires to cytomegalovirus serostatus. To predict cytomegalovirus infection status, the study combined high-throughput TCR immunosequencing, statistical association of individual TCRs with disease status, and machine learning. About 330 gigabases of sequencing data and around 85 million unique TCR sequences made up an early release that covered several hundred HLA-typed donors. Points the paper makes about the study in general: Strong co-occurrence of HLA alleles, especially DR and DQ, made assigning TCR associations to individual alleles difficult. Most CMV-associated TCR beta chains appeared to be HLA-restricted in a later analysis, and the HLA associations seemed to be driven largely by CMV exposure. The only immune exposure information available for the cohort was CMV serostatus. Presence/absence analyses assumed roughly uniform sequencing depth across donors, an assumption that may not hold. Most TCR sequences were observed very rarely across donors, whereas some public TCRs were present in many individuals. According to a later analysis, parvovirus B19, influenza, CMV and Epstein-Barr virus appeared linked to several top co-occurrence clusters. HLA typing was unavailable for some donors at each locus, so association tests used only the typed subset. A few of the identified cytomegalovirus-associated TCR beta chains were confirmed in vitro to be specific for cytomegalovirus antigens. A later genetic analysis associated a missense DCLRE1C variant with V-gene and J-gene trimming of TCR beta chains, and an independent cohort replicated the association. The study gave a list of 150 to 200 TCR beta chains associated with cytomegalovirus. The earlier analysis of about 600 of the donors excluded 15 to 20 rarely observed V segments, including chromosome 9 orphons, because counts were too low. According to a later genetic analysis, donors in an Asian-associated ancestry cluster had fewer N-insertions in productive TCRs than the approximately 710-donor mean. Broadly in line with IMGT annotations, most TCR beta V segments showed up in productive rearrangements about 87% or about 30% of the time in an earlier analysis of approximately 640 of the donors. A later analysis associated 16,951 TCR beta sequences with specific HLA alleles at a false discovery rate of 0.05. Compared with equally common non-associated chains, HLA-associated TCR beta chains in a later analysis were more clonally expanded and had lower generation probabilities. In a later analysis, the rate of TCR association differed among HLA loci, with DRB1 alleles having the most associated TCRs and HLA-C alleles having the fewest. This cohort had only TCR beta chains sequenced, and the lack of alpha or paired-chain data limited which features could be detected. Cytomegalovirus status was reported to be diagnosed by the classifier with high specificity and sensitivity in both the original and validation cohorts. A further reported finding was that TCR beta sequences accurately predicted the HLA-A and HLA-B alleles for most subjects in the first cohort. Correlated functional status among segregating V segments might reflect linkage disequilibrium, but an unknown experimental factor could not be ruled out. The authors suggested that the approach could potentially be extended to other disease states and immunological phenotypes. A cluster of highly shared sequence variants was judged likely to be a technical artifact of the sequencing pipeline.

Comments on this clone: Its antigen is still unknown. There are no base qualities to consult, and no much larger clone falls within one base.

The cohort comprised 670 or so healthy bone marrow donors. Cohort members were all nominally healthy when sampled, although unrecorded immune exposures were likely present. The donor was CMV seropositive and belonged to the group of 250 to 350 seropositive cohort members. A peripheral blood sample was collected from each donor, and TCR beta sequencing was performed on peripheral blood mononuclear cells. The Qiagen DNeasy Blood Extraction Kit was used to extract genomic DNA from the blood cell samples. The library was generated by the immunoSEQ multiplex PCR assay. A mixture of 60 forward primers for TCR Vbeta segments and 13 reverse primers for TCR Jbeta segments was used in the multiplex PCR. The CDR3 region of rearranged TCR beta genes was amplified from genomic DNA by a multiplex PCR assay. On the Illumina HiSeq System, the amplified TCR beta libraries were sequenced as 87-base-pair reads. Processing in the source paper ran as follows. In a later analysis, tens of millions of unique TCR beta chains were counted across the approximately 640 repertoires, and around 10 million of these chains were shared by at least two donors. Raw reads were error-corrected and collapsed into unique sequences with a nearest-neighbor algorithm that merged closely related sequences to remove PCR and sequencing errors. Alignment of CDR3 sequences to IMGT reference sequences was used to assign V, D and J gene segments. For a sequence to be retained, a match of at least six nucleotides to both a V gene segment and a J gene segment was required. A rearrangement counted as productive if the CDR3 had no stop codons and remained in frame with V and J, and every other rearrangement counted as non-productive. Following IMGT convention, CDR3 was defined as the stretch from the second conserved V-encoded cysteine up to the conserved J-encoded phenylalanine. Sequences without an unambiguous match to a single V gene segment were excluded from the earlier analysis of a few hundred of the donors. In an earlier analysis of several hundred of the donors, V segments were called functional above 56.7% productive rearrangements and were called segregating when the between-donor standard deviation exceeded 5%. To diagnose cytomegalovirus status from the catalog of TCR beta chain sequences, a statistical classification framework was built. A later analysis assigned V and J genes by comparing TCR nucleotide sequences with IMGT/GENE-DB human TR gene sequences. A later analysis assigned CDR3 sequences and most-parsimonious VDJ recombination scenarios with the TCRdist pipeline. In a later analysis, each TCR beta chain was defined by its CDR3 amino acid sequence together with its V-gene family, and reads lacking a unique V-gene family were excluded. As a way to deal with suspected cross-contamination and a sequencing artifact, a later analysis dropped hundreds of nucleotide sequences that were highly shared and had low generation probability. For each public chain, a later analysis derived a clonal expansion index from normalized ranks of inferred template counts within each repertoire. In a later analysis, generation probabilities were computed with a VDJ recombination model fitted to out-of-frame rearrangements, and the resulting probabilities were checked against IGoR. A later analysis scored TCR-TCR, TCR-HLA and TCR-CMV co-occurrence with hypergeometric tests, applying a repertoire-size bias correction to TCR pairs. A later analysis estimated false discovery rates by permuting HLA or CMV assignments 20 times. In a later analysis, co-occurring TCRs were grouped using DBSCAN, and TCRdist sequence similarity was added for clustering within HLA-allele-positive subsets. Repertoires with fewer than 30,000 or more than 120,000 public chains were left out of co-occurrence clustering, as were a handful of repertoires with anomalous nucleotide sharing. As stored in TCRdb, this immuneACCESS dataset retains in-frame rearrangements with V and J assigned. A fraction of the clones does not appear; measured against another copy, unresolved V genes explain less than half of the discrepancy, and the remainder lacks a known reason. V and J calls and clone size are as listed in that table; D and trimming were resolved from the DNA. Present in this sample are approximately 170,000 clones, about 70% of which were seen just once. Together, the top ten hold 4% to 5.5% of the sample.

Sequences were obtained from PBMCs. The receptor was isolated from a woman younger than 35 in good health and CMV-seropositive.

The CDR3 protein is CASSRSGAVGTQYF. The nucleotide sequence reads as follows: TGTGCCAGCAGCCGAAGCGGGGCCGTGGGGACCCAGTACTTC. The V and J segments used are TRBV5-6 and TRBJ2-5; TRBD2 matches 7 bases in the middle. Reading the germline V gene gives CDR1 SGHDT and CDR2 YYEEEE. The CDR3 has 14 amino acids, counting the end cysteine and phenylalanine. Just CDR3 DNA is preserved here, 42 bases in frame from base 1. V lost 4 bases and J lost 7 bases, and the count of bases not matched to a germline gene is 10. When the CDR3 is completed using the reference TRBV5-6 and TRBJ2-5 genes on either side, the full variable domain is DAGVTQSPTHLIKTRGQQVTLRCSPKSGHDTVSWYQQALGQGPQFIFQYYEEEERQRGNFPDRFSGHQFPNYSSELNVNALLLGDSALYLCASSRSGAVGTQYFGPGTRLLVL.